This TCR beta chain stems from a study of T cells after somatic rescue of genetic block. Clones were sequenced by immunoSEQ multiplex PCR, and TCRdb holds only the in-frame ones, with some missing. The sample records 60,000 to 90,000 clones, more than 75% being singletons. The CDR3 sequence is 15 residues long. Germline V gene lookup returns CDR1 SGHVS and CDR2 FNYEAQ. Trimming removed 2 bases at V and 5 bases at J, with 16 bases between. Material for sequencing was peripheral blood mononuclear cells (PBMCs). The clonotype was recovered from a man aged 25 to 45. V is TRBV7-6 and J is TRBJ2-7; a possible D gene is TRBD1 (6 bases). CDR3 sequence (DNA): TGTGCCAGCAGCTTATTTACAGGGTGGGCCCACGAGCAGTACTTC. Its protein is CASSLFTGWAHEQYF. Full variable domain (remainder filled in from reference TRBV7-6 and TRBJ2-7): GAGVSQSPRYKVTKRGQDVALRCDPISGHVSLYWYRQALGQGPEFLTYFNYEAQQDKSGLPNDRFSAERPEGSISTLTIQRTEQRDSAMYRCASSLFTGWAHEQYFGPGTRLTVT.